A single sample gave rise to the 30 T cell receptor beta chains below, sequenced in a study of T cells in Graves' hyperthyroidism and ophthalmopathy. Using RNA transcripts as the source, TCR beta CDR3 regions were amplified. A set of HTBI primers served as the primers for a first-round RT-PCR of the TCR CDR3. TCRdb reanalysed the multiplex PCR reads using MiXCR and keeps one entry per CDR3 protein. Counted here are roughly 380,000 distinct CDR3 sequences, about a sixth occurring once; the ten biggest clones make up about 16%. Source material: blood. All receptors derive from a woman aged 35 to 49 with Graves' ophthalmopathy.

The J gene is TRBJ1-1, the V gene TRBV10-3, with D unclear. The CDR3 covers 15 residues. Germline lookup yields CDR1 ENHRY and CDR2 SYGVKD. Trimming took off 6 bases at V and 0 bases at J, with 14 bases between the two ends. DNA of the CDR3: TGTGCCATCAGCCCCGGCGATGCCATGAACACTGAAGCTTTCTTT. It specifies CAISPGDAMNTEAFF.

This clonotype was found a few times. This chain uses TRBV7-8 with TRBJ1-1; D is unclear. V was cut by 2 bases and J by 2 bases, with 12 bases left in between. Germline CDR1 is SGHVS and CDR2 is FQNEAQ. The CDR3 is 15 amino acids. The CDR3 DNA sequence: TGTGCCAGCAGCTTAAAGCGGCTTCCCAACACTGAAGCTTTCTTT. Its translation: CASSLKRLPNTEAFF.

The table lists this clonotype with many counts. This chain links TRBV29-1 with TRBJ2-7; the D is unclear. The germline V and J ends were trimmed by 7 bases and 2 bases, with 18 bases remaining between them. Germline V gene sequence: CDR1 SQVTM, CDR2 ANQGSEA. The CDR3 spans 14 residues. CDR3 residues: CSATGPRSTYEQYF. The CDR3 DNA is TGCAGCGCCACCGGACCCCGTTCGACCTACGAGCAGTACTTC.

At least ten counts were recorded for this clonotype. The V and J genes are TRBV30 and TRBJ1-2, with a weak D call TRBD1 (5 bases). The CDR3 totals 11 residues. Between the trimmed V and J ends, which lost 5 bases and 3 bases, there was a span of 7 bases. Germline lookup yields CDR1 GTSNPN and CDR2 SVGIG (reference sequence). CDR3 region: CAWVQDYGYTF. CDR3 sequence (DNA): TGTGCCTGGGTACAGGACTATGGCTACACCTTC.

The V gene is TRBV12-3 or TRBV12-4, the J gene TRBJ1-1, with no clear D. The CDR3 runs to 12 residues. The V gene lost 7 bases and the J gene lost 5 bases, with 11 bases spanning the gap. CDR3 nucleotides: TGTGCCAGCACTCCCTCTGGGACTGAAGCTTTCTTT. It codes for CASTPSGTEAFF.

As to this clonotype: The junction departs from germline at one end; a sequencing error may be responsible. The V and J genes are TRBV6-1 and TRBJ2-7, with a tentative D call TRBD1 (5 bases). CDR1 and CDR2 from the germline V gene are MNHNS and SASEGT. This CDR3 is built from 13 residues. CDR3 protein: CAGSVQGRNEQYF. In nucleotides, the CDR3 is TGTGCCGGCAGTGTTCAGGGAAGAAACGAGCAGTACTTC.

This clonotype was counted many times. This sequence joins TRBV12-3 or TRBV12-4 and TRBJ2-7; D is possibly TRBD2 (6 bases). The CDR3 covers 13 residues. Trimming stripped 2 bases from V and 3 bases from J, with 8 bases between. CDR3 protein: CASSLPGVYEQYF. CDR3 sequence (DNA): TGTGCCAGCAGTTTACCGGGGGTCTACGAGCAGTACTTC.

This clonotype was seen ten or more times. The rearrangement links TRBV5-1 to TRBJ2-7; 11 bases agree with TRBD2. Germline V gene sequence: CDR1 SGHRS, CDR2 YFSETQ. V dropped 0 bases and J dropped 5; count of bases not matched to a gene: 1. This CDR3 region has 14 residues. The CDR3 DNA reads as TGCGCCAGCAGCTTGGAGACTAGCGGGGACGAGCAGTACTTC. Protein: CASSLETSGDEQYF.

This clonotype was detected ten times or more. The V gene is TRBV5-1, the J gene TRBJ2-6; D is unresolved. Deletions cut 3 bases from V and 0 bases from J, with 4 bases between. In germline, CDR1 is SGHRS, CDR2 YFSETQ. The CDR3 is made up of 14 amino acids. The CDR3 protein is CASSWGSGANVLTF. DNA of the CDR3: TGCGCCAGCAGCTGGGGCTCTGGGGCCAACGTCCTGACTTTC.

Many counts were recorded for this clonotype. The chain employs TRBV9 and TRBJ1-3; 7 bases map to TRBD1. The ends lost 4 bases at V and 2 bases at J; junction bases unmatched: 6. Germline assignment: CDR1 SGDLS and CDR2 YYNGEE. This CDR3 has 15 amino acids. CDR3 nucleotides: TGTGCCAGCAGCCTCCAGGGGGACGCTGGAAACACCATATATTTT. It codes for CASSLQGDAGNTIYF. Looking up the rest from reference TRBV9 and TRBJ1-3 gives the full variable domain: DSGVTQTPKHLITATGQRVTLRCSPRSGDLSVYWYQQSLDQGLQFLIQYYNGEERAKGNILERFSAQQFPDLHSELNLSSLELGDSALYFCASSLQGDAGNTIYFGEGSWLTVV.

In its sample, this clonotype was seen many times. The rearrangement uses TRBV20-1 and TRBJ1-1; D uncertain. The germline gives CDR1 DFQATT, CDR2 SNEGSKA (reference sequence). The CDR3 is made up of 13 amino acids. V was clipped by 1 base and J by 1 base, with 7 bases between them. DNA for the CDR3: TGCAGTGCTAGAGTCCAGTCGAACACTGAAGCTTTCTTT. This translates into CSARVQSNTEAFF.

V gene TRBV12-3 or TRBV12-4 combines with J gene TRBJ1-2, with D perhaps TRBD1 (5 bases). The CDR3 is made up of 13 amino acids. V was trimmed by 7 bases and J by 8 bases, leaving 17 bases between them. The chain's CDR3 is CASTLDFGDGYTF. The CDR3 DNA follows: TGTGCCAGCACCCTCGACTTCGGGGACGGCTACACCTTC.

This clonotype was counted only a few times. Germline is not matched at one junction end, which may reflect a read error. V and J are TRBV27 and TRBJ2-2, with D perhaps matching TRBD2 (6 bases). This CDR3 comprises 13 residues. Germline lookup yields CDR1 MNHEY and CDR2 SMNVEV (reference sequence). The CDR3 reads CASSPTGTSSYRF. CDR3 nucleotides: TGTGCCAGCAGCCCGACCGGGACTTCCTCTTATCGATTT.

This clonotype has a handful of counts. Just one base apart from a much larger clone, this may be a read error. The chain uses TRBV7-2 and TRBJ2-4; D remains ambiguous. Germline V gene data show CDR1 as SGHTA and CDR2 as FQGNSA. The CDR3 totals 17 residues. The V end was cut by 5 bases, the J end by 0 bases, with 17 bases between. The CDR3 protein is CTSSGSTFGAAKNIQYF. The CDR3, as DNA: TGTACCAGCAGCGGATCGACCTTCGGAGCAGCCAAAAACATTCAGTACTTC.

This clonotype appeared many times. The rearrangement joins TRBV6-2 or TRBV6-3 to TRBJ2-1; D ambiguous. The germline V gene has CDR1 MNHEY and CDR2 SVGEGT. The CDR3 is made up of 13 amino acids. Between the trimmed V and J ends, which lost 2 bases and 3 bases, there was a span of 5 bases. The CDR3 protein is CASSYGDYNEQFF. The CDR3 DNA sequence: TGTGCCAGCAGTTACGGGGACTACAATGAGCAGTTCTTC.

The chain joins TRBV7-3 to TRBJ2-2, with no clear D. This CDR3 comprises 12 residues. V was clipped by 1 base and J by 13 bases, with 10 bases between them. CDR1 is SGHTA and CDR2 is FQGTGA in the germline V gene. For the CDR3, the DNA is TGTGCCAGCAGCTTAAGTAGCAATTCGCTGTTTTTT. Translating gives CASSLSSNSLFF.

This sequence joins TRBV7-2 and TRBJ2-7; TRBD2 matches at 9 bases. The CDR3 sequence is 14 residues long. The germline V gene has CDR1 SGHTA and CDR2 FQGNSA. The junction had 10 bases not matched to a gene; V was cut back by 7 bases and J by 6 bases. CDR3: CASKTASGRSEQYF. In DNA form, the CDR3 reads TGTGCCAGCAAGACGGCAAGCGGGAGGTCCGAGCAGTACTTC.

This clonotype was counted at least ten times. The rearrangement joins TRBV2 to TRBJ2-5; no reliable D call. CDR1 is SNHLY and CDR2 is FYNNEI in the germline V gene. This CDR3 comprises 13 residues. V gave up 8 bases and J gave up 3 bases, with 13 bases separating them. DNA for the CDR3: TGTGCCAGCTGGGTGACGCCGGAAGAGACCCAGTACTTC. Translating gives CASWVTPEETQYF.

This clonotype was recorded many times. J is TRBJ1-5 and V is TRBV2; D gene unclear. The V gene's germline CDR1 is SNHLY and CDR2 FYNNEI. The CDR3 covers 14 residues. V lost 7 bases to trimming and J lost 2 bases, with 12 bases between them. In nucleotides, the CDR3 is TGTGCCAGCAAGAGGGTCGAACGCAATCAGCCCCAGCATTTT. Encoded protein: CASKRVERNQPQHF.

This clonotype was observed many times. The chain recombines TRBV29-1 with TRBJ1-2, with D unresolved. The CDR3 is 13 residues long. The germline gives CDR1 SQVTM, CDR2 ANQGSEA. Trimming took 6 bases from V and 3 from J, leaving 14 bases between them. The CDR3 protein is CSVPSSADYGYTF. In nucleotides, the CDR3 is TGCAGCGTCCCCTCCAGCGCGGACTATGGCTACACCTTC.

This clonotype was seen repeatedly, ten times or more. The chain employs TRBV7-8 and TRBJ2-2; no reliable D call. The germline CDR1 and CDR2 sequences are SGHVS and FQNEAQ. The V and J ends lost 2 bases and 1 base respectively, with 8 bases between them. CDR3 length equals 15 residues. The CDR3 DNA reads TGTGCCAGCAGCTTAACCGATCAGAACACCGGGGAGCTGTTTTTT. Its protein is CASSLTDQNTGELFF.

The rearrangement joins TRBV7-9 to TRBJ2-5; 11 bases align to TRBD2. The CDR3 sequence is 15 residues long. Trimming cost V 6 bases and J 4 bases; bases outside gene matches: 7. Germline assignment: CDR1 SEHNR and CDR2 FQNEAQ (reference sequence). The CDR3 DNA sequence: TGTGCCAGCAGTAGCTCCGGACTAGCGGGAGAGACCCAGTACTTC. This sequence encodes CASSSSGLAGETQYF.

In its sample, this clonotype was seen many times. The J gene is TRBJ2-7, the V gene TRBV5-1, with D perhaps TRBD1 (6 bases). CDR3 length: 14 amino acids. V was trimmed by 2 bases and J by 2 bases, leaving 11 bases between them. The germline CDR1 and CDR2 sequences are SGHRS and YFSETQ. CDR3 residues: CASSFRTVAYEQYF. CDR3 DNA: TGCGCCAGCAGCTTTAGGACAGTAGCCTACGAGCAGTACTTC.

This clonotype was observed many times. This chain connects TRBV30 to TRBJ1-2; D is unclear. The CDR3 is made up of 11 amino acids. Germline V gives CDR1 GTSNPN, CDR2 SVGIG (reference sequence). V lost 3 bases and J 7 bases, leaving 9 bases between the germline ends. CDR3 sequence reads: CAWRMPSGYTF. Here the CDR3 DNA reads TGTGCCTGGAGGATGCCATCTGGCTACACCTTC.

This clonotype was counted ten times or more. The V gene is TRBV29-1, the J gene TRBJ2-5, with D uncertain. The CDR3 consists of 10 residues. Germline-derived CDR1 and CDR2 are SQVTM and ANQGSEA. Deletions cut 4 bases from V and 5 bases from J, with 5 bases between. This CDR3 is CSVGRETQYF. The CDR3 DNA reads as TGCAGCGTTGGGCGGGAGACCCAGTACTTC.

This clonotype was seen repeatedly, ten times or more. The chain couples TRBV6-7 to TRBJ2-7, with 9 bases matching TRBD1. TRBV6-7 is known as an ORF, though its function is uncertain. Trimming took 6 bases from V and 5 from J; bases not matched to a gene: 29. The CDR3 spans 21 residues. CDR3 bases: TGTGCCAGCAGACGGGGGTTCCTTAGCCGGGACAGGGATCATGCAGTTCACGAGCAGTACTTC. Its protein is CASRRGFLSRDRDHAVHEQYF.

Many counts were recorded for this clonotype. V gene TRBV28 combines with J gene TRBJ1-2, with 11 bases matching TRBD1. Germline V gene lookup returns CDR1 MDHEN and CDR2 SYDVKM. The junction had 2 bases not matched to a gene; V was cut back by 4 bases and J by 4 bases. This CDR3 has 14 residues. The CDR3 DNA reads TGTGCCAGCAGTTGGACAGGGGGCCTCTATGGCTACACCTTC. It specifies CASSWTGGLYGYTF.

This clonotype was picked up many times. CDR3 sequence (DNA): TGCAGTGCTAGGAGCGGGGCAGGTCCGATATATTTT. It is translated as CSARSGAGPIYF. The V gene is TRBV20-1, the J gene TRBJ1-3; a weak D match, TRBD1 (5 bases). This CDR3 has 12 residues. V was pared by 3 bases and J by 13 bases, with 16 bases between. From germline, CDR1 is DFQATT and CDR2 SNEGSKA (reference sequence).

This clonotype was observed at least ten times. This chain connects TRBV28 to TRBJ2-7; D remains unclear. CDR3 size: 13 residues. CDR1 is MDHEN and CDR2 is SYDVKM in the germline V gene. V was clipped by 3 bases and J by 0 bases, with 6 bases between them. The CDR3 nucleotides are TGTGCCAGCAGTTTTCCAGCCTCCTACGAGCAGTACTTC. This sequence encodes CASSFPASYEQYF.

This clonotype was recorded at least ten times. This sequence joins TRBV7-8 and TRBJ1-1; TRBD1 agrees at 8 bases. CDR3 length equals 15 residues. Germline-derived CDR1 and CDR2 are SGHVS and FQNEAQ. J lost 4 bases, V lost 5 bases, and 9 bases had no gene match. CDR3 region: CASSESRTGITEAFF. The CDR3 nucleotides are TGTGCCAGCAGCGAATCTCGGACAGGGATCACTGAAGCTTTCTTT.